The 16 T cell receptor beta chains listed next were all sequenced from one sample in a study of shared clonotypes between healthy human individuals. Assay used: immunoSEQ multiplex PCR; TCRdb lists only in-frame clones, some missing. This table holds more than 900,000 clones, approximately 80% found once. Sequences were obtained from memory CD4+ T cells from PBMCs. Subset reported: CD45RA-negative fraction. The receptor source for this set is a young man in good health. Some clones in this sample may be carry-over from other donors' samples.

The chain joins TRBV28 to TRBJ1-5; D is unresolved. CDR1 is MDHEN, CDR2 SYDVKM, per germline. This CDR3 comprises 16 residues. The germline V and J ends were trimmed by 0 bases and 3 bases, with 12 bases remaining between them. CDR3 sequence: CASSLWSGVVNQPQHF. The CDR3 DNA follows: TGTGCCAGCAGTTTATGGTCGGGTGTGGTCAATCAGCCCCAGCATTTT.

This chain connects TRBV4-1 to TRBJ1-1; D is uncertain. The CDR3 contains 18 residues. V was clipped by 4 bases and J by 0 bases, with 21 bases between them. Per the germline V gene, CDR1 is MGHRA and CDR2 is YSYEKL. The CDR3 sequence: CASSPTQVALIMNTEAFF. The CDR3 DNA reads TGCGCCAGCAGCCCAACCCAAGTGGCCTTAATTATGAACACTGAAGCTTTCTTT.

The chain couples TRBV14 to TRBJ1-4; no firm D call. Trimming took off 3 bases at V and 5 bases at J, with 13 bases between the two ends. Germline CDR1 and CDR2: SGHDN and FVKESK. This CDR3 is built from 15 residues. This CDR3 is CASSQNGGPNEKLFF. CDR3 nucleotide sequence: TGTGCCAGCAGCCAGAACGGAGGCCCCAATGAAAAACTGTTTTTT.

This clone appeared once. The chain uses TRBV6-5 and TRBJ1-2; TRBD1 agrees at 7 bases. Germline CDR1 is MNHEY and CDR2 is SVGAGI. This CDR3 spans 13 amino acids. V dropped 6 bases and J dropped 4; count of bases not matched to a gene: 5. CDR3 bases: TGTGCCAGCAGACCCACAGGGGCCTATGGCTACACCTTC. The encoded protein is CASRPTGAYGYTF.

The V and J genes are TRBV4-3 and TRBJ1-4; no clear D gene. Trimming removed 0 bases from V and 3 bases from J, with 8 bases in between. Per germline, CDR1 LGHNA and CDR2 YSLEER. This CDR3 has 15 amino acids. CDR3 nucleotide sequence: TGCGCCAGCAGCCAAGAATGGCAGGCTAATGAAAAACTGTTTTTT. Translation gives CASSQEWQANEKLFF.

The rearrangement uses TRBV18 and TRBJ2-6; TRBD1 or TRBD2 may be the D gene (6 bases each). V shed 8 bases and J shed 0 bases, with 14 bases lying between them. The CDR3 runs to 16 residues. Germline assignment: CDR1 KGHSH and CDR2 LQKENI. The CDR3 spells CASPRGALSGANVLTF. CDR3 in DNA: TGTGCCAGCCCAAGGGGGGCCCTCTCTGGGGCCAACGTCCTGACTTTC. The entire variable domain, with the rest obtained from reference TRBV18 and TRBJ2-6, is as follows: NAGVMQNPRHLVRRRGQEARLRCSPMKGHSHVYWYRQLPEEGLKFMVYLQKENIIDESGMPKERFSAEFPKEGPSILRIQQVVRGDSAAYFCASPRGALSGANVLTFGAGSRLTVL.

The CDR3 loop reads CASSWGLNTDTQYF. The CDR3 DNA reads as TGCGCCAGCAGCTGGGGACTAAACACAGATACGCAGTATTTT. The chain couples TRBV5-1 to TRBJ2-3; TRBD2 agrees at 7 bases. This CDR3 spans 14 amino acids. The germline gives CDR1 SGHRS, CDR2 YFSETQ. Trimming took 3 bases from V and 2 from J; bases not matched to a gene: 3. Full variable domain (rest looked up from reference TRBV5-1 and TRBJ2-3): KAGVTQTPRYLIKTRGQQVTLSCSPISGHRSVSWYQQTPGQGLQFLFEYFSETQRNKGNFPGRFSGRQFSNSRSEMNVSTLELGDSALYLCASSWGLNTDTQYFGPGTRLTVL.

The CDR3 DNA sequence: TGTGCCAGCAGCCCAACGGGACTAGCGCAAGAGACCCAGTACTTC. Translated: CASSPTGLAQETQYF. The V gene is TRBV11-2, the J gene TRBJ2-5; 10 bases map to TRBD2. CDR3 length: 15 residues. V lost 5 bases to trimming and J lost 2 bases; unmatched junction nucleotides: 5. CDR1 SGHAT and CDR2 FQNNGV come from the germline V gene.

The chain links TRBV19 to TRBJ2-7; D not resolved. CDR3 length: 14 amino acids. Germline V CDR1 and CDR2: LNHDA, SQIVND (reference sequence). Between the trimmed V and J ends, which lost 10 bases and 4 bases, there was a span of 20 bases. The CDR3 DNA reads as TGTGCCAACACCTCAATTGGACGGCTTTACGAGCAGTACTTC. Amino acid sequence: CANTSIGRLYEQYF.

The V and J genes are TRBV6-5 and TRBJ1-1; D is ambiguous. Deletions cut 6 bases from V and 4 bases from J, with 15 bases between. Germline lookup yields CDR1 MNHEY and CDR2 SVGAGI. This CDR3 comprises 14 residues. CDR3 sequence: CASSRGPSVTEAFF. The CDR3 coding sequence is TGTGCCAGCAGCAGAGGGCCCTCGGTCACTGAAGCTTTCTTT.

V gene TRBV29-1 combines with J gene TRBJ2-1; D is unclear. The V end lost 4 bases, the J end lost 10 bases, and 8 bases lay between the germline ends. Per the germline V gene, CDR1 is SQVTM and CDR2 is ANQGSEA. This CDR3 spans 10 amino acids. The CDR3 here is CSVGRTEQFF. Written as DNA, the CDR3 is TGCAGCGTTGGACGAACGGAGCAGTTCTTC.

The genes are TRBV11-3 and TRBJ2-7; 7 bases agree with TRBD2. The CDR3 consists of 14 residues. CDR1 is SGHNT and CDR2 is YENEEA in the germline V gene. Trimming cost V 5 bases and J 4 bases; bases outside gene matches: 8. This CDR3 reads CASSVSGGKYEQYF. The CDR3 DNA reads TGTGCCAGCAGCGTCTCGGGGGGTAAATACGAGCAGTACTTC. Complete variable domain (other parts from reference TRBV11-3 and TRBJ2-7): EAGVVQSPRYKIIEKKQPVAFWCNPISGHNTLYWYLQNLGQGPELLIRYENEEAVDDSQLPKDRFSAERLKGVDSTLKIQPAELGDSAVYLCASSVSGGKYEQYFGPGTRLTVT.

This chain links TRBV7-2 with TRBJ2-2; 10 bases line up with TRBD1. J was trimmed by 7 bases and V by 3 bases; bases with no gene match: 5. CDR3 length: 15 residues. Germline CDR1 SGHTA, CDR2 FQGNSA. DNA of the CDR3: TGTGCCAGCAGCTTTGGGGGACAGGGGTACGGGGAGCTGTTTTTT. Translation gives CASSFGGQGYGELFF.

Notes on this clone: This sample includes further DNA sequences coding for the same CDR3. This chain joins TRBV18 and TRBJ2-2; TRBD1 is a possible D gene (5 bases). This CDR3 comprises 13 residues. CDR1 and CDR2 from the germline V gene are KGHSH and LQKENI. V was cut by 2 bases and J by 5 bases, with 6 bases left in between. CDR3 sequence reads: CASSPDSTGELFF. The CDR3 DNA sequence: TGTGCCAGCTCACCAGACAGTACCGGGGAGCTGTTTTTT. The variable domain in full, with the rest retrieved from reference TRBV18 and TRBJ2-2, is NAGVMQNPRHLVRRRGQEARLRCSPMKGHSHVYWYRQLPEEGLKFMVYLQKENIIDESGMPKERFSAEFPKEGPSILRIQQVVRGDSAAYFCASSPDSTGELFFGEGSRLTVL.

Points on this clone: Other DNA sequences in the same sample also yield this CDR3. The chain carries TRBV5-1 and TRBJ2-3, with 10 bases lining up with TRBD2. V was pared by 2 bases and J by 5 bases, with 5 bases of the junction left unmatched. CDR1 SGHRS and CDR2 YFSETQ come from the germline V gene. The CDR3 consists of 15 residues. In nucleotides, the CDR3 is TGCGCCAGCAGCTTAGGGCTAGCGGGAGAAGATACGCAGTATTTT. As protein: CASSLGLAGEDTQYF.

The V and J genes are TRBV21-1 and TRBJ2-5; TRBD1 is the table's D call and was not checked against the DNA. TRBV21-1 counts as a pseudogene. The CDR3 consists of 14 residues. The CDR3 reads CASYPGRGQETQYF. The CDR3 coding sequence is TGTGCCAGCTACCCAGGGCGAGGTCAAGAGACCCAGTACTTC.